These T cell receptor beta chains were read from a single sample in a study of Ad26.COV2.S vaccination and SARS-CoV-2 variants. The assay was immunoSEQ multiplex PCR, and TCRdb's table has in-frame clones only and misses some. The sample contains about 680,000 clones, 80% to 90% of which appear only once. The input for sequencing was peripheral blood, taken in a trial of Ad26.COV2.S vaccine versus placebo. These TCRs come from a person between 18 and 65 years old who received the Ad26.COV2.S COVID-19 vaccine or a placebo. Each CDR3 is given with its conserved first and last residue. The D gene is left open where the match is weak. Clone size, where shown, is once, few, many, or a class for clones that have expanded.

>once|TRBV11-2|.|15|TRBJ1-3
CASSPGAGGGNTIYF
TGTGCCAGCAGCCCGGGGGCGGGAGGAGGAAACACCATATATTTT
>.|TRBV9|TRBD1|14|TRBJ2-5
CASSAGQGDETQYF
TGTGCCAGCAGCGCCGGACAGGGAGATGAGACCCAGTACTTC
>.|TRBV7-9|.|15|TRBJ2-1
CASSLGGADTGEEFF
TGTGCCAGCAGCTTAGGCGGGGCCGACACCGGGGAGGAGTTCTTC
>once|TRBV13|.|13|TRBJ1-2
CASSRTPNYGYTF
TGTGCCAGCAGCCGCACCCCTAATTATGGCTACACCTTC
>.|TRBV7-2|TRBD1|16|TRBJ1-4
CASSFSGTGVNEKLFF
TGTGCCAGCAGCTTTAGTGGGACAGGGGTAAATGAAAAACTGTTTTTT
>.|TRBV5-8|.|17|TRBJ2-3
CASSLEGADFHTDTQYF
TGTGCCAGCAGCTTAGAAGGGGCCGACTTCCACACAGATACGCAGTATTTT
>once|TRBV15|.|16|TRBJ2-2
CATSRTEIANTGELFF
TGTGCCACCAGCAGAACAGAGATCGCGAACACCGGGGAGCTGTTTTTT
>few|TRBV27|TRBD2|21|TRBJ2-5
CASSKSGEVRTSGGTKETQYF
TGTGCCAGCAGTAAATCAGGGGAGGTTCGGACTAGCGGGGGTACCAAAGAGACCCAGTACTTC
>.|TRBV28|.|13|TRBJ1-2
CASREVVSYGYTF
TGTGCCAGTAGAGAGGTGGTCTCCTATGGCTACACCTTC
>.|TRBV10-3|.|14|TRBJ2-5
CAISDVAYQETQYF
TGTGCCATCAGTGACGTAGCATACCAAGAGACCCAGTACTTC
>.|TRBV28|TRBD1|15|TRBJ2-2
CASSSGTANTGELFF
TGTGCCAGCAGTTCGGGGACAGCAAACACCGGGGAGCTGTTTTTT
>.|TRBV10-3|.|14|TRBJ1-2
CAISESEIFYGYTF
TGTGCCATCAGTGAGTCGGAGATCTTCTATGGCTACACCTTC
>.|TRBV9|.|13|TRBJ1-2
CASSPSWTPGYTF
TGTGCCAGCAGCCCGAGTTGGACCCCCGGCTACACCTTC
>.|TRBV10-3|.|12|TRBJ1-2
CAISEGDYGYTF
TGTGCCATCAGTGAGGGGGACTATGGCTACACCTTC
>once|TRBV7-6|.|15|TRBJ2-2
CASSLAGIYTGELFF
TGTGCCAGCAGCTTAGCGGGCATCTACACCGGGGAGCTGTTTTTT
>many|TRBV6-5|.|14|TRBJ1-3
CASIRGTSGNTIYF
TGTGCCAGCATTCGGGGAACCTCTGGAAACACCATATATTTT
>.|TRBV18|.|17|TRBJ1-2
CASSPPAGRALRDGYTF
TGTGCCAGCTCACCACCAGCAGGGAGGGCCCTAAGGGACGGCTACACCTTC
>.|TRBV7-2|TRBD2|18|TRBJ2-2
CASSLAFSSGGAPGELFF
TGTGCCAGCAGCTTAGCCTTTTCTAGCGGGGGGGCCCCCGGGGAGCTGTTTTTT
>.|TRBV7-8|.|14|TRBJ2-3
CASSFYVPGDTQYF
TGTGCCAGCAGCTTTTATGTCCCTGGCGATACGCAGTATTTT
>.|TRBV7-9|.|15|TRBJ1-3
CASTQGPSSGNTIYF
TGTGCCAGCACCCAGGGCCCGAGCTCTGGAAACACCATATATTTT
>.|TRBV13|.|14|TRBJ2-1
CASSPPTELGEQFF
TGTGCCAGCAGCCCCCCTACGGAGTTAGGCGAGCAGTTCTTC
>.|TRBV11-2|.|17|TRBJ2-3
CASSPTTEGAAADTQYF
TGTGCCAGCAGCCCCACCACGGAGGGGGCAGCGGCAGATACGCAGTATTTT
>.|TRBV7-9|.|15|TRBJ2-5
CASTEPIQGLQTQYF
TGTGCCAGCACCGAACCAATACAGGGTTTGCAGACCCAGTACTTC
>.|TRBV7-8|TRBD2|15|TRBJ2-1
CASSLVGGAYNEQFF
TGTGCCAGCAGCTTAGTCGGGGGGGCCTACAATGAGCAGTTCTTC
>.|TRBV29-1|TRBD2|16|TRBJ2-1
CSVRASGAPTYNEQFF
TGCAGCGTACGGGCTAGCGGAGCCCCCACCTACAATGAGCAGTTCTTC
>.|TRBV5-1|TRBD2|17|TRBJ2-3
CASSFLAGGFGSDTQYF
TGCGCCAGCAGCTTCCTAGCGGGAGGGTTCGGTTCAGATACGCAGTATTTT
>.|TRBV20-1|.|11|TRBJ1-2
CSARVGVPDTF
TGCAGTGCTAGAGTGGGGGTACCGGACACCTTC
>.|TRBV29-1|.|13|TRBJ1-1
CSVEPGMNTEAFF
TGCAGCGTTGAACCCGGGATGAACACTGAAGCTTTCTTT
>.|TRBV7-9|.|15|TRBJ1-3
CASSLVAGSGNTIYF
TGTGCCAGCAGCTTAGTGGCCGGCTCTGGAAACACCATATATTTT
>.|TRBV10-3|.|14|TRBJ2-5
CAIGGGTDQETQYF
TGTGCCATCGGGGGAGGGACAGACCAAGAGACCCAGTACTTC
>.|TRBV5-5|TRBD2|16|TRBJ2-5
CASSLGARERGETQYF
TGTGCCAGCAGCTTGGGGGCGCGGGAGAGGGGAGAGACCCAGTACTTC
>.|TRBV7-2|.|13|TRBJ1-5
CASSRYSNQPQHF
TGTGCCAGCAGCCGTTATAGCAATCAGCCCCAGCATTTT
>.|TRBV30|.|11|TRBJ2-5
CAWIRQETQYF
TGTGCCTGGATCAGACAAGAGACCCAGTACTTC
>once|TRBV5-1|TRBD1|17|TRBJ2-7
CASSLVGQGKDDYEQYF
TGCGCCAGCAGCTTGGTGGGACAGGGGAAAGACGACTACGAGCAGTACTTC
>once|TRBV19|.|18|TRBJ2-7
CASSISSLTGTPRGEQYF
TGTGCCAGTAGTATTTCCTCCCTTACCGGGACCCCAAGGGGGGAGCAGTACTTC